This T cell receptor (beta chain) originates from a study of blood T cell repertoires in COVID-19. The germline gives CDR1 SEHNR, CDR2 FQNEAQ (reference sequence). V was pared by 5 bases and J by 4 bases, with 14 bases between. The CDR3 extends over 14 amino acids. Profiling relied on immunoSEQ multiplex PCR, and the TCRdb table lists in-frame clones only, not all of them. The table lists 200,000 to 300,000 clones, roughly 86% of them singletons, with around 4% in the top ten. V usage is TRBV7-9 and J usage is TRBJ1-2; unclear D gene. Sequenced: peripheral blood. The TCR originated in a man aged 45 to 65 with acute or convalescent COVID-19. The CDR3 sequence: CASSRPGRGYGYTF. The CDR3, as DNA: TGTGCCAGCAGCCGGCCGGGCCGGGGCTATGGCTACACCTTC.